These T cell receptor beta chains were read from a single sample in a study of cytomegalovirus exposure and HLA in healthy donors. The assay was immunoSEQ multiplex PCR, and TCRdb's table has in-frame clones only and misses some. The sample has 100,000 to 150,000 clones, approximately 69% seen once. The sequencing sample was made of PBMCs. Receptors originate from a man between 35 and 55 years old in good health and CMV-seropositive. Each CDR3 is given with its conserved first and last residue. The D gene is left open where the match is weak. Some rows mark clone size as missing; the rest say once, few, many or name a class of expanded clone.

>TRBV18|TRBJ2-7|-|TRBD2
TGTGCCAGCTCAGATCTGGGCAGCGGGGGCGAGCAGTACTTC
CASSDLGSGGEQYF
>TRBV9|TRBJ1-1|-|-
TGTGCCAGCAGCGTACTTCAGGCGGGATCTGAAGCTTTCTTT
CASSVLQAGSEAFF
>TRBV27|TRBJ1-5|-|-
TGTGCCAGCAGTTTATCCCGGGTTCAGCCCCAGCATTTT
CASSLSRVQPQHF
>TRBV14|TRBJ2-7|once|TRBD1
TGTGCCAGCAGCCACCGACAGGGGGGCGAGCAGTACTTC
CASSHRQGGEQYF
>TRBV5-4|TRBJ2-1|-|TRBD2
TGTGCCAGCAGCCCCTGGGGGACTAGCAAGGATGAGCAGTTCTTC
CASSPWGTSKDEQFF
>TRBV9|TRBJ1-3|-|-
TGTGCCAGCAGCGTAACCGGGAGCTCTGGAAACACCATATATTTT
CASSVTGSSGNTIYF
>TRBV10-2|TRBJ1-1|-|-
TGCGCCAGCAGTGAGGTTCTGGGCCAGAACACTGAAGCTTTCTTT
CASSEVLGQNTEAFF
>TRBV5-1|TRBJ2-2|-|TRBD2
TGCGCCAGCAGCTTGGGAGTAGGCGGGGGAAACACCGGGGAGCTGTTTTTT
CASSLGVGGGNTGELFF
>TRBV6-1|TRBJ2-5|-|TRBD2
TGTGCCAGCACTGGACTAGTGGGAGGTGAGACCCAGTACTTC
CASTGLVGGETQYF
>TRBV12-2|TRBJ2-1|-|-
TGTGCAAGTCGCTTAGATCCCGCGGAGCGGGAGCATTACAATGAGCAGTTCTTC
CASRLDPAEREHYNEQFF
>TRBV7-8|TRBJ2-3|-|TRBD1
TGTGCCAGCAGATCCACAGGGGGCGCGGGAGATACGCAGTATTTT
CASRSTGGAGDTQYF
>TRBV11-2|TRBJ2-3|-|TRBD1
TGTGCCAGCAGCTTTTGGACAGGGATCACAGATACGCAGTATTTT
CASSFWTGITDTQYF
>TRBV5-5|TRBJ1-3|few|-
TGTGCCAGCAGCCAGGGCAGACTGCAAAACACCATATATTTT
CASSQGRLQNTIYF
>TRBV19|TRBJ1-4|-|-
TGTGCCAGTAGGGGACACACTAATGAAAAACTGTTTTTT
CASRGHTNEKLFF
>TRBV19|TRBJ1-2|-|TRBD1
TGTGCCAGTAGGACAGGGGATTGGGGCTACACCTTC
CASRTGDWGYTF
>TRBV7-8|TRBJ2-3|-|-
TGTGCCAGCAGCCAACTGAGTCCGGGGGGCTCCACAGATACGCAGTATTTT
CASSQLSPGGSTDTQYF
>TRBV28|TRBJ1-2|-|TRBD1
TGTGCCAGCAGCCAACCCCGGGACAGGGGGCTTGTCTATGGCTACACCTTC
CASSQPRDRGLVYGYTF
>TRBV7-2|TRBJ2-3|-|-
TGTGCCAGCAGCTTACCGGTGGGAGAAGATACGCAGTATTTT
CASSLPVGEDTQYF
>TRBV18|TRBJ2-2|-|-
TGTGCCAGCTCACCAAGACAAGCGAACACCGGGGAGCTGTTTTTT
CASSPRQANTGELFF
>TRBV4-1|TRBJ2-2|-|TRBD1
TGCGCCAGCAGCCAAGATGTAGGGGGCAGGGGGCACACCGGGGAGCTGTTTTTT
CASSQDVGGRGHTGELFF
>TRBV5-6|TRBJ2-7|-|-
TGTGCCAGCAGGACGACCGCCAGGACCTACGAGCAGTACTTC
CASRTTARTYEQYF
>TRBV19|TRBJ2-4|few|TRBD1
TGTGCCAGTAGTATACGACAGGGGGTTAACATTCAGTACTTC
CASSIRQGVNIQYF
>TRBV6-4|TRBJ2-1|-|TRBD2
TGTGCCAGCAGCAGAACTAGCGGGAGGTTGAATGAGCAGTTCTTC
CASSRTSGRLNEQFF
>TRBV7-2|TRBJ2-4|-|-
TGTGCCAGCAGTCGTATACTAGCCAAAAACATTCAGTACTTC
CASSRILAKNIQYF
>TRBV6-1|TRBJ1-1|-|-
TGTGCCAGCAGAACTGGGCCATTGAACACTGAAGCTTTCTTT
CASRTGPLNTEAFF
>TRBV5-4|TRBJ2-7|few|TRBD2
TGTGCCAGCAGCTTCGGGGAGGGGGAGCAGTACTTC
CASSFGEGEQYF
>TRBV19|TRBJ2-3|few|-
TGTGCCAGTACCCTTCATAGCGGAGCTAGCACAGATACGCAGTATTTT
CASTLHSGASTDTQYF
>TRBV6-1|TRBJ2-1|-|TRBD1
TGTGCCAGCAGTACGGAAGGGACAGGGGCCAATGAGCAGTTCTTC
CASSTEGTGANEQFF
>TRBV11-2|TRBJ2-1|-|TRBD1
TGTGCCAGCAGCTTAGATCCCGGGACAGGGGCTCAGGGTGAGCAGTTCTTC
CASSLDPGTGAQGEQFF